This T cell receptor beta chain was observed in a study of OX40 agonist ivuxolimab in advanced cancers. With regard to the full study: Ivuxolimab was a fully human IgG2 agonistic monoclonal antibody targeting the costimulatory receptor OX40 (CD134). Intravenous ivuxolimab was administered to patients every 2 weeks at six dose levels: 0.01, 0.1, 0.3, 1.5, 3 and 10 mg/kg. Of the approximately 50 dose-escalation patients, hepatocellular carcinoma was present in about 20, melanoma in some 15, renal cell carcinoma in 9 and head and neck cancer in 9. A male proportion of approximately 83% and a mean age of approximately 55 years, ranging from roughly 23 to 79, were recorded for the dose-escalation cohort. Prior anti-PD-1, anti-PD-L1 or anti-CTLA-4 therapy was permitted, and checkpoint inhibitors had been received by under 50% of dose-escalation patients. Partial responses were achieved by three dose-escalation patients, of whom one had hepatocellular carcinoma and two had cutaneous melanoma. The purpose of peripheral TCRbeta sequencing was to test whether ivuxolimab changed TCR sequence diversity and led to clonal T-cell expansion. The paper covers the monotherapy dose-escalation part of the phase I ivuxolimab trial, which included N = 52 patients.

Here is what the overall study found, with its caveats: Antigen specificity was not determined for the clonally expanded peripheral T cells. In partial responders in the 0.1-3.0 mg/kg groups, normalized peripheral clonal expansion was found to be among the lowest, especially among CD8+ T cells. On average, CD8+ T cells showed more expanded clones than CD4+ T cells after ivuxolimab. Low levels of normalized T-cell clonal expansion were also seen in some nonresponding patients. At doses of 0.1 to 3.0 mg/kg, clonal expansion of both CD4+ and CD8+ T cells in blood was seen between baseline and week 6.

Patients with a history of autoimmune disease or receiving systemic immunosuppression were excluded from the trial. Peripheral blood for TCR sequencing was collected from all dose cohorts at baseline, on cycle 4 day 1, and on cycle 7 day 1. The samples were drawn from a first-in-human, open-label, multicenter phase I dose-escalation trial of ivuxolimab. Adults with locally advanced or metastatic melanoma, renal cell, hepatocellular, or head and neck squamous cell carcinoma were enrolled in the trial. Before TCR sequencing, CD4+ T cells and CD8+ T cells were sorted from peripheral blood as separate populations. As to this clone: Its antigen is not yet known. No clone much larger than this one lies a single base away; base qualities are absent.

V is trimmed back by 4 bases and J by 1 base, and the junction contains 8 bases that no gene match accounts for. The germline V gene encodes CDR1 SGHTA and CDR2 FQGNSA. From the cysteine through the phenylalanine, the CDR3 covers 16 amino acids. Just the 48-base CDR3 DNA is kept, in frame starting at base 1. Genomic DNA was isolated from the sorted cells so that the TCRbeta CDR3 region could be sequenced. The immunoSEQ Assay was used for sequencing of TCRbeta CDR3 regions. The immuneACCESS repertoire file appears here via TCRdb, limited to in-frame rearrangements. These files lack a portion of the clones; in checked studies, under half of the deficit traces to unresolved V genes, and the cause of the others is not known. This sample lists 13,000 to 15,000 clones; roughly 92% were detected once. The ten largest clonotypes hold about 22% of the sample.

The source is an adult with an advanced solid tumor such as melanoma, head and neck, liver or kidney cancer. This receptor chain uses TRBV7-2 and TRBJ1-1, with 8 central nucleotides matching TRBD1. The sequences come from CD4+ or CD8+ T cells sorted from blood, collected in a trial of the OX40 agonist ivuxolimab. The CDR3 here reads CASSSSTGTGNTEAFF. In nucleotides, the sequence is TGTGCCAGCAGCTCATCCACCGGGACAGGGAACACTGAAGCTTTCTTT.